The 26 T cell receptor beta chains below come from one sample, sequenced in a study of blood T cell repertoires in COVID-19. Clones were read by immunoSEQ multiplex PCR, and TCRdb kept only the in-frame ones, dropping some. The repertoire consists of about 170,000 clones, with 84% occurring once and the leading ten covering over 2%. Input material: peripheral blood. The receptors were gathered from a human donor with acute or convalescent COVID-19. The donor label of this sample is uncertain.

V and J are TRBV18 and TRBJ1-4, with a possible D match to TRBD1 (6 bases). CDR1 KGHSH and CDR2 LQKENI come from the germline V gene. CDR3 length equals 15 residues. Trimming removed 0 bases from V and 7 bases from J, with 12 bases in between. As DNA, the CDR3 is TGTGCCAGCTCACCACCCTCCAGCAGGGGTGAAAAACTGTTTTTT. It specifies CASSPPSSRGEKLFF.

The table lists this clone with a count of one. V gene TRBV5-1 combines with J gene TRBJ2-7; D might be TRBD1 (6 bases). The CDR3 consists of 15 residues. Germline CDR1 and CDR2: SGHRS and YFSETQ. Trimming cost V 4 bases and J 2 bases, with 16 bases left between them. The CDR3 spells CASSTLGGPPYEQYF. CDR3 in DNA: TGCGCCAGCAGCACCCTAGGGGGACCCCCCTACGAGCAGTACTTC.

The chain links TRBV6-5 to TRBJ2-4; possible D gene TRBD2, 7 bases. Trimming removed 2 bases from V and 9 bases from J, with 14 bases in between. Germline CDR1 and CDR2: MNHEY and SVGAGI. CDR3 size: 14 residues. CDR3 sequence: CASSYVGGGGIQYF. The CDR3 DNA is TGTGCCAGCAGTTACGTGGGGGGAGGGGGCATTCAGTACTTC.

CDR3 nucleotides: TGTGCCAGCAGCTTAGACAGAGGGAGGGTGGGCGAGCAGTACTTC. It specifies CASSLDRGRVGEQYF. The chain combines TRBV7-8 with TRBJ2-7, with 7 bases fitting TRBD2. The CDR3 totals 15 residues. Germline loops: CDR1 SGHVS, CDR2 FQNEAQ. V was pared by 1 base and J by 6 bases, with 9 bases of the junction left unmatched.

This clone was found once. J is TRBJ2-7 and V is TRBV7-3; a possible D gene is TRBD1 (5 bases). This CDR3 is built from 15 residues. Germline loops: CDR1 SGHTA, CDR2 FQGTGA. V shed 5 bases and J shed 0 bases, with 14 bases lying between them. DNA for the CDR3: TGTGCCAGCAGCCCGCAGGCAGGGATCTCCTACGAGCAGTACTTC. Its translation: CASSPQAGISYEQYF.

The V gene is TRBV2, the J gene TRBJ1-5, with 8 bases that match TRBD1. The trim removed 6 bases at V and 4 bases at J, leaving 8 bases unmatched. Germline assignment: CDR1 SNHLY and CDR2 FYNNEI. This CDR3 contains 15 residues. CDR3 loop: CASRPGTGENQPQHF. The CDR3 DNA is TGTGCCAGCAGACCCGGGACAGGTGAAAATCAGCCCCAGCATTTT.

Only a few counts were recorded for this clone. The gene calls are TRBV27 and TRBJ1-1; unclear D gene. There are 14 residues in the CDR3. Germline V gives CDR1 MNHEY, CDR2 SMNVEV (reference sequence). Trimming stripped 2 bases from V and 3 bases from J, with 10 bases between. The CDR3 sequence: CASSLGRRDTEAFF. CDR3 in DNA: TGTGCCAGCAGTTTAGGAAGACGGGACACTGAAGCTTTCTTT.

The chain combines TRBV15 with TRBJ2-3; 11 bases match TRBD2. Germline values: CDR1 LNHNV, CDR2 YYDKDF (reference sequence). Trimming cost V 6 bases and J 6 bases; bases outside gene matches: 20. This CDR3 is built from 19 residues. CDR3 sequence: CATRPGTATSGSPLDTQYF. DNA of the CDR3: TGTGCCACCAGGCCCGGGACAGCAACTAGCGGGAGCCCTCTCGATACGCAGTATTTT. The whole variable domain, remainder taken from reference TRBV15 and TRBJ2-3, is DAMVIQNPRYQVTQFGKPVTLSCSQTLNHNVMYWYQQKSSQAPKLLFHYYDKDFNNEADTPDNFQSRRPNTSFCFLDIRSPGLGDTAMYLCATRPGTATSGSPLDTQYFGPGTRLTVL.

This chain links TRBV7-8 with TRBJ2-3; 8 bases are a match to TRBD2. This CDR3 contains 18 residues. Germline V gene sequence: CDR1 SGHVS, CDR2 FQNEAQ. Trimming removed 1 base from V and 9 bases from J; junction bases left unmatched: 18. As DNA, the CDR3 is TGTGCCAGCAGCTTAGGGCGAATAAGAAGGGCCGGGGGGGCCACGCAGTATTTT. It codes for CASSLGRIRRAGGATQYF.

The rearrangement uses TRBV7-2 and TRBJ1-5; D is unclear. Trimming shortened V by 2 bases and J by 6 bases, and 8 bases separated the two germline ends. The CDR3 totals 13 residues. Germline CDR1 reads SGHTA; CDR2 reads FQGNSA. CDR3 nucleotides: TGTGCCAGCAGCTTACGGGGAGGTCAGCCCCAGCATTTT. Its translation: CASSLRGGQPQHF.

This clone was counted a few times. The rearrangement uses TRBV13 and TRBJ2-5; TRBD1 agrees at 8 bases. J lost 5 bases, V lost 5 bases, and 7 bases had no gene match. The germline CDR1 and CDR2 sequences are PRHDT and FYEKMQ (reference sequence). This CDR3 has 14 residues. CDR3 sequence: CASSARHRGETQYF. CDR3 DNA: TGTGCCAGCAGCGCCCGACACAGGGGGGAGACCCAGTACTTC.

In nucleotides, the CDR3 is TGTGCCAGCAGCCCACCAGGGGAGACCCAGTACTTC. Translating gives CASSPPGETQYF. The rearrangement uses TRBV2 and TRBJ2-5, with D possibly TRBD1 on 5 matching bases. V shed 6 bases and J shed 5 bases, with 10 bases lying between them. Germline lookup yields CDR1 SNHLY and CDR2 FYNNEI. The CDR3 has 12 amino acids.

The chain couples TRBV12-3 or TRBV12-4 to TRBJ1-5; D is unclear. Between the trimmed V and J ends, which lost 2 bases and 4 bases, there was a span of 6 bases. This CDR3 is built from 13 residues. For the CDR3, the DNA is TGTGCCAGCAGTTTACGGGAGAATCAGCCCCAGCATTTT. Translating it yields CASSLRENQPQHF.

This chain uses TRBV13 with TRBJ2-7; 10 bases are shared with TRBD1. V lost 5 bases to trimming and J lost 4 bases; unmatched junction nucleotides: 5. Germline CDR1 reads PRHDT; CDR2 reads FYEKMQ (reference sequence). There are 14 residues in the CDR3. CDR3 coding DNA: TGTGCCAGCAGCGCGGGACAGGGGTCTTACGAGCAGTACTTC. Translation gives CASSAGQGSYEQYF.

This clone was seen only once. J is TRBJ1-3 and V is TRBV9; TRBD1 agrees at 7 bases. The CDR3 has 15 residues. Germline V gene lookup returns CDR1 SGDLS and CDR2 YYNGEE. V lost 0 bases to trimming and J lost 2 bases; unmatched junction nucleotides: 2. The CDR3 DNA is TGTGCCAGCAGCGTAGAAGGGGGCGCTGGAAACACCATATATTTT. Protein product: CASSVEGGAGNTIYF.

The V and J genes are TRBV19 and TRBJ1-6, with a tentative D call TRBD1 (5 bases). This CDR3 comprises 14 residues. Germline CDR1 reads LNHDA; CDR2 reads SQIVND (reference sequence). Trimming removed 5 bases from V and 7 bases from J, with 12 bases in between. The chain's CDR3 is CASSLRGNNSPLHF. The DNA for the CDR3 is TGTGCCAGTAGTCTTCGGGGGAACAATTCACCCCTCCACTTT.

The chain employs TRBV5-1 and TRBJ1-2, with D perhaps matching TRBD1 (5 bases). Germline V CDR1 and CDR2: SGHRS, YFSETQ. The V and J ends lost 0 bases and 5 bases respectively, with 14 bases between them. The CDR3 sequence is 15 residues long. The CDR3 nucleotides are TGCGCCAGCAGCTTGGATAACGGGGGGGTTTATGGCTACACCTTC. Its protein is CASSLDNGGVYGYTF.

This chain uses TRBV5-4 with TRBJ2-5; TRBD2 agrees at 8 bases. This CDR3 region has 15 residues. V trimming: 0 bases; J trimming: 4 bases; junction bases outside the gene matches: 5. CDR1 is SGHNT and CDR2 is YYREEE in the germline V gene (reference sequence). The CDR3 DNA is TGTGCCAGCAGCTTGGAGGGCGGGGGGAGAGAGACCCAGTACTTC. As protein: CASSLEGGGRETQYF.

V is TRBV5-1 and J is TRBJ2-2; 7 bases agree with TRBD1. CDR1 is SGHRS and CDR2 is YFSETQ in the germline V gene. This CDR3 comprises 14 residues. With 4 bases clipped from V and 4 bases from J, the junction kept 4 bases outside the gene matches. The CDR3 sequence: CASSRSGGTGELFF. The CDR3 DNA reads TGCGCCAGCAGCCGGTCAGGGGGCACCGGGGAGCTGTTTTTT. Variable domain in full (rest from reference TRBV5-1 and TRBJ2-2): KAGVTQTPRYLIKTRGQQVTLSCSPISGHRSVSWYQQTPGQGLQFLFEYFSETQRNKGNFPGRFSGRQFSNSRSEMNVSTLELGDSALYLCASSRSGGTGELFFGEGSRLTVL.

V is TRBV7-2 and J is TRBJ2-1, with 8 bases fitting TRBD2. The trim removed 2 bases at V and 7 bases at J, leaving 10 bases unmatched. This CDR3 contains 16 residues. The germline V gene has CDR1 SGHTA and CDR2 FQGNSA. The DNA of the CDR3 is TGTGCCAGCAGCTTATCGGGAGGGGGGGATTTTAATGAGCAGTTCTTC. Residues: CASSLSGGGDFNEQFF.

The rearrangement uses TRBV5-1 and TRBJ2-7; D is unclear. V lost 0 bases to trimming and J lost 5 bases, with 6 bases between them. CDR1 is SGHRS, CDR2 YFSETQ, per germline. The CDR3 contains 12 residues. The chain's CDR3 is CASSLARDEQYF. The CDR3 DNA reads TGCGCCAGCAGCTTGGCCCGAGACGAGCAGTACTTC.

The chain has TRBV6-6 and TRBJ1-1, with 9 bases identical to TRBD1. Per germline, CDR1 MNHNY and CDR2 SVGAGI (reference sequence). This CDR3 comprises 14 residues. Germline trimming cut 5 bases from V and 5 bases from J; bases unmatched to any gene: 6. As DNA, the CDR3 is TGTGCCAGCAGTGCACAGGGGGCGCGTACTGAAGCTTTCTTT. This sequence encodes CASSAQGARTEAFF.

The CDR3 region is CASSMDGTDSGGYGYTF. Here the CDR3 DNA reads TGTGCCAGTAGTATGGACGGAACGGACAGTGGGGGCTATGGCTACACCTTC. This chain links TRBV19 with TRBJ1-2, with D possibly TRBD1 on 6 matching bases. This CDR3 region has 17 residues. V lost 3 bases to trimming and J lost 4 bases, with 21 bases between them. CDR1 LNHDA and CDR2 SQIVND come from the germline V gene (reference sequence).

The gene calls are TRBV29-1 and TRBJ2-7; 11 nucleotides agree with TRBD2. The CDR3 has 14 amino acids. Unmatched junction bases numbered 10, after V lost 1 base and J lost 11 bases. The V gene's germline CDR1 is SQVTM and CDR2 ANQGSEA. The CDR3, as DNA: TGCAGCGTTGAAGTGAGTAGCGGGGGGGAACCAGAGTACTTC. Translated: CSVEVSSGGEPEYF.

V gene TRBV19 combines with J gene TRBJ1-2; 8 nucleotides line up with TRBD1. The ends lost 4 bases at V and 2 bases at J; junction bases unmatched: 6. The CDR3 runs 15 residues. Germline V CDR1 and CDR2: LNHDA, SQIVND (reference sequence). The DNA for the CDR3 is TGTGCCAGTAGTACCGGGAGACAGGGGAACTATGGCTACACCTTC. Translated: CASSTGRQGNYGYTF.

The V gene is TRBV19, the J gene TRBJ2-4, with D maybe TRBD2 (6 bases). The germline V and J ends were trimmed by 6 bases and 1 base, with 10 bases remaining between them. Per germline, CDR1 LNHDA and CDR2 SQIVND (reference sequence). The length of the CDR3 is 14 residues. CDR3 in amino acids: CASSPRGAKNIQYF. Written as DNA, the CDR3 is TGTGCCAGTAGCCCCCGGGGGGCCAAAAACATTCAGTACTTC.